The clone carrying this T cell receptor beta chain was recorded many times. Its specificity is unknown. These data originate in a study of T-cell reconstitution after alpha-beta-depleted transplantation in children. This CDR3 spans 16 amino acids. Germline V gives CDR1 SGHAT, CDR2 FQNNGV. V shed 5 bases and J 4 bases; nucleotides not matched to a gene: 6. Preparation of the TCRbeta library involved a method that used unique molecular identifiers. In TCRdb, the PCR reads were re-called with MiXCR into one record per CDR3 protein. Of 200,000 to 300,000 distinct CDR3 sequences detected, approximately 8% appear once; the ten largest clones hold 6.3%. Whole-study results and caveats: Recipient T cells and thymic progenitors that survived gave rise to the high TCRbeta diversity observed at day 60 in some patients. From newly produced T cells came most of the T-cell counts and diversity one year after transplant. Several hundred rapidly expanded clones from non-depleted graft cells reportedly supplied alpha-beta T cells about two months post-transplant.

This specimen consisted of PBMCs, mostly from graft donor cells, obtained 180 days after TCRalphabeta/CD19-depleted stem cell transplant. This clonotype was obtained from a male patient younger than 18 who had a stem cell transplant for acute lymphoblastic leukemia, so the T cells may come from the graft donor. The V gene is TRBV11-2, the J gene TRBJ2-2; TRBD1 aligns across 11 bases. The CDR3 here is CASSLWDRGGTGELFF. CDR3 in DNA: TGTGCCAGCAGCCTGTGGGACAGGGGGGGCACCGGGGAGCTGTTTTTT.